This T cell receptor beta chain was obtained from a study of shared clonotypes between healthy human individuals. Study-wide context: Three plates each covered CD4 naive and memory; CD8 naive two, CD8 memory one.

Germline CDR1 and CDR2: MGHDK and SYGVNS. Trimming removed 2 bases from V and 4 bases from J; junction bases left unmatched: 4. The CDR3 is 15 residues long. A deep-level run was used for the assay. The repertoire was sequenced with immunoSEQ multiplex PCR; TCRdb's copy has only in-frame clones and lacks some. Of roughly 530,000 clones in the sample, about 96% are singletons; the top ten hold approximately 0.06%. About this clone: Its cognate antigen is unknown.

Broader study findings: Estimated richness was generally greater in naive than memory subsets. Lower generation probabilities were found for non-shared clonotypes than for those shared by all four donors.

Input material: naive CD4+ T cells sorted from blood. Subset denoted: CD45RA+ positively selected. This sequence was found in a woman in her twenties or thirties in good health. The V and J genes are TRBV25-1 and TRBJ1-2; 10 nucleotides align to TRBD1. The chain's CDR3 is CASSEGTGVGYGYTF. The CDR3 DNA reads TGTGCCAGCAGTGAAGGGACAGGGGTCGGCTATGGCTACACCTTC.